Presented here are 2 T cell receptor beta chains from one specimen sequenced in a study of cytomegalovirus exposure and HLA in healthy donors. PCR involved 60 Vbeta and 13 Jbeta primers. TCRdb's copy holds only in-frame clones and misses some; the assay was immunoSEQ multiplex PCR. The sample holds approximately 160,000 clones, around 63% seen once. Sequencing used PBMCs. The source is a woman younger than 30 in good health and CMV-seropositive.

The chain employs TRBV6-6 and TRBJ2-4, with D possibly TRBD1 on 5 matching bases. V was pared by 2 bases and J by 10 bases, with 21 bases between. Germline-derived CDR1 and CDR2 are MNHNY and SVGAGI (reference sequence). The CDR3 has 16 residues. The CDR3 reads CASSYRQLATSIIQYF. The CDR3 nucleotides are TGTGCCAGCAGTTACAGACAGCTGGCCACCTCCATTATTCAGTACTTC.

The CDR3 nucleotides are TGTGCCAGCACCATTCGGATCGGGTCCTACGAGCAGTACTTC. The encoded protein is CASTIRIGSYEQYF. The V and J genes are TRBV28 and TRBJ2-7; the D is unclear. CDR1 and CDR2 (germline): MDHEN, SYDVKM. The CDR3 extends over 14 amino acids. Trimming removed 7 bases at V and 1 base at J, with 14 bases between.